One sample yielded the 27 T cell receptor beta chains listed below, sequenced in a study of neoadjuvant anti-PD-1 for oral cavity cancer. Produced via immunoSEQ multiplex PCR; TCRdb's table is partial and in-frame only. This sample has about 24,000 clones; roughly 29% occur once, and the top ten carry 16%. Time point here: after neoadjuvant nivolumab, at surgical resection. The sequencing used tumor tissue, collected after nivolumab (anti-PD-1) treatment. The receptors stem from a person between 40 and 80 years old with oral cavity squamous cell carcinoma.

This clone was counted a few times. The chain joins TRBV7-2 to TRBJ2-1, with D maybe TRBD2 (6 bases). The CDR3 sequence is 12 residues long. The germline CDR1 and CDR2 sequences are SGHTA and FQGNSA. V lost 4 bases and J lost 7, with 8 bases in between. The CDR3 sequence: CASSSSENEQFF. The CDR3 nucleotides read TGTGCCAGCAGCTCTAGCGAGAATGAGCAGTTCTTC.

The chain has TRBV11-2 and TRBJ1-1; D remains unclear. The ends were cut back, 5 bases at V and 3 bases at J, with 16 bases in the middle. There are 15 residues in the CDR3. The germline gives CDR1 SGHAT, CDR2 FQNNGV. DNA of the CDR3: TGTGCCAGCAGCGTTTTAGGTACAGTCGACACTGAAGCTTTCTTT. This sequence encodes CASSVLGTVDTEAFF.

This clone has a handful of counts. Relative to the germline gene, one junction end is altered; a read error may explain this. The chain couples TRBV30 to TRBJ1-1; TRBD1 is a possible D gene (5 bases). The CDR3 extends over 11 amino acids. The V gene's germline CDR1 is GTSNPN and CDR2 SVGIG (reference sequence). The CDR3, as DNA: TGCCGAAGGGGCATGGACACTGAAGCTTTCTTT. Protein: CRRGMDTEAFF.

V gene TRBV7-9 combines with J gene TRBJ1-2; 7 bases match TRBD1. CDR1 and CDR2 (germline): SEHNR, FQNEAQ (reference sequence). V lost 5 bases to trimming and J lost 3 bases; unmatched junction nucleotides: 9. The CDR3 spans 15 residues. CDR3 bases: TGTGCCAGCAGCCCCCAGGGGGGGGGCGACTATGGCTACACCTTC. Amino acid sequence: CASSPQGGGDYGYTF.

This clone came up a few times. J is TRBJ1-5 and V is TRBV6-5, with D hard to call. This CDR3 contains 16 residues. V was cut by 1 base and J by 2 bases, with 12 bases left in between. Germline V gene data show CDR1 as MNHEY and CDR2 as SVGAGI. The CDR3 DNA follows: TGTGCCAGCAGTTACTTAGGTAAGGTAGGCAATCAGCCCCAGCATTTT. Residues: CASSYLGKVGNQPQHF.

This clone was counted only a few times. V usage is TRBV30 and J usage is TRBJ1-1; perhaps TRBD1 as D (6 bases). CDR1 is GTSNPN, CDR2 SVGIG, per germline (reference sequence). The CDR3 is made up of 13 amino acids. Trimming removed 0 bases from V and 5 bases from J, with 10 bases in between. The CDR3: CAWSVQGITEAFF. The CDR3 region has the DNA TGTGCCTGGAGTGTCCAGGGGATAACTGAAGCTTTCTTT.

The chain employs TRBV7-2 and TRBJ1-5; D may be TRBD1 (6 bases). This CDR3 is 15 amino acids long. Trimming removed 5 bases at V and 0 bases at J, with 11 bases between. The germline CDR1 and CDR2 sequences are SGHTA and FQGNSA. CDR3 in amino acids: CASSPLRGSNQPQHF. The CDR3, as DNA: TGTGCCAGCAGCCCCCTCAGGGGTAGCAATCAGCCCCAGCATTTT.

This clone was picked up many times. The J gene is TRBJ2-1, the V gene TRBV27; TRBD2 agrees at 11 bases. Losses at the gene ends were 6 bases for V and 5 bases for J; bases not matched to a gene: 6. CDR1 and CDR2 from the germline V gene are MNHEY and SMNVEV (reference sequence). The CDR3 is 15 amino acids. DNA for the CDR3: TGTGCCAGCAGGGTAGGGACTAGCGGAAACAATGAGCAGTTCTTC. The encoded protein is CASRVGTSGNNEQFF.

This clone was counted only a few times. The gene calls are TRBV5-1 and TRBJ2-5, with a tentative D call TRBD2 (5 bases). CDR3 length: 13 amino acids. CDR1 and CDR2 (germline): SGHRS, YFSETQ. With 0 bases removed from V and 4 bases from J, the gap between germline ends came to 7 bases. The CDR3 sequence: CASSLERPETQYF. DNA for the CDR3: TGCGCCAGCAGCTTGGAGCGGCCAGAGACCCAGTACTTC.

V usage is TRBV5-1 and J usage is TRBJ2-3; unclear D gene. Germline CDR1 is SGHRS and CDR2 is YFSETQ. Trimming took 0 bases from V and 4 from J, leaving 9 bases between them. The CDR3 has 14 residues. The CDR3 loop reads CASSLEADSDTQYF. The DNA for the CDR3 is TGCGCCAGCAGCTTGGAGGCAGACTCAGATACGCAGTATTTT.

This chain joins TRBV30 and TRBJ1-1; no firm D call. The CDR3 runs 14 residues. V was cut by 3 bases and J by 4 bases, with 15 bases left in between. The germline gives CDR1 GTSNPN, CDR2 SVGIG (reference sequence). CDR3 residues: CAWSENGVGTEAFF. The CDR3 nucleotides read TGTGCCTGGAGCGAAAATGGGGTGGGCACTGAAGCTTTCTTT.

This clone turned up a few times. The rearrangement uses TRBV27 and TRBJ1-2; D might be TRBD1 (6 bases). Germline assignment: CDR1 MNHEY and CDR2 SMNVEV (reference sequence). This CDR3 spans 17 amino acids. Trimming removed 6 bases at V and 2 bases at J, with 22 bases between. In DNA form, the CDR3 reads TGTGCCAGCAGCTCTACAGGGTTGAGAATGTCGAACTATGGCTACACCTTC. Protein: CASSSTGLRMSNYGYTF.

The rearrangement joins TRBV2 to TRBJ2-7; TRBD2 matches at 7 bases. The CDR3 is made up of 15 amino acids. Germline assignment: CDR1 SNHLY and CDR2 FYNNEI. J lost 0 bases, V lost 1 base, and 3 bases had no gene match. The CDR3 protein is CASSEGGRASYEQYF. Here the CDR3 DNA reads TGTGCCAGCAGTGAAGGTGGGAGGGCCTCCTACGAGCAGTACTTC.

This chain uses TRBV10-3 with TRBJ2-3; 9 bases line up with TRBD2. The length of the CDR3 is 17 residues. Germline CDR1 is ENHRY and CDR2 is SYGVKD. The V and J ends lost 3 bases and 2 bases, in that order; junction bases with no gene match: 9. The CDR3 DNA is TGTGCCATCAGTGAACGGCTAGCGGGGAGCGCCACAGATACGCAGTATTTT. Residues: CAISERLAGSATDTQYF.

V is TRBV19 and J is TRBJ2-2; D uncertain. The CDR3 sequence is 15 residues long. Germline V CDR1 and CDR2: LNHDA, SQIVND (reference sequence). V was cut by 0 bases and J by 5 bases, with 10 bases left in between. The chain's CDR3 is CASSIDGPQTGELFF. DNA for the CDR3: TGTGCCAGTAGTATAGATGGGCCCCAAACCGGGGAGCTGTTTTTT.

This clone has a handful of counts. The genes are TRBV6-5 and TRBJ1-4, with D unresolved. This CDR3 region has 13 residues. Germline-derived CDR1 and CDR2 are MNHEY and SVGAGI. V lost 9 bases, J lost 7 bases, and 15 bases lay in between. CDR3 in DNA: TGTGCCAGTAATAAGGCAGGCCTTGAAAAACTGTTTTTT. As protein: CASNKAGLEKLFF.

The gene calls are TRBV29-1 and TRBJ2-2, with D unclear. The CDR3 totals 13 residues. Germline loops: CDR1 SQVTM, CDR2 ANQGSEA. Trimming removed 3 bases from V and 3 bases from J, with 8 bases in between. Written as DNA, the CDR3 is TGCAGCGTTGATGAAGGGTACACCGGGGAGCTGTTTTTT. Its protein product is CSVDEGYTGELFF.

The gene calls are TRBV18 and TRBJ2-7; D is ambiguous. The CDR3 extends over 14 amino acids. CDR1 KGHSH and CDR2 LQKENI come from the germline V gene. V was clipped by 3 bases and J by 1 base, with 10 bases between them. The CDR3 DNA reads TGTGCCAGCTCACCGGGCAGACCGTCCTACGAGCAGTACTTC. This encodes CASSPGRPSYEQYF.

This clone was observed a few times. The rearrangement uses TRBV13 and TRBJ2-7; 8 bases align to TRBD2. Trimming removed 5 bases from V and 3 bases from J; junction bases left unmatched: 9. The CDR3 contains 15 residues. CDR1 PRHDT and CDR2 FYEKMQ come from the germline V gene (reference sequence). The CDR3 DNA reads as TGTGCCAGCAGCCTCACCGGCGGGGGGCGCTACGAGCAGTACTTC. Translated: CASSLTGGGRYEQYF.

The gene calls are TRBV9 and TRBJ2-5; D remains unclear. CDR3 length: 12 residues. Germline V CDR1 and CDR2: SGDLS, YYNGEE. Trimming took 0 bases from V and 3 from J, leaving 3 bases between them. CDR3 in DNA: TGTGCCAGCAGCGTAGGAGAAGAGACCCAGTACTTC. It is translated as CASSVGEETQYF.

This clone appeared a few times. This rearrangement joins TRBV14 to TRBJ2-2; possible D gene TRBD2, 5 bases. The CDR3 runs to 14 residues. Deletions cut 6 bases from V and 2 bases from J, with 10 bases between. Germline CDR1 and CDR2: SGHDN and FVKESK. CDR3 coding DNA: TGTGCCAGCAGAAGAGGGAGAAACACCGGGGAGCTGTTTTTT. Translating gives CASRRGRNTGELFF.

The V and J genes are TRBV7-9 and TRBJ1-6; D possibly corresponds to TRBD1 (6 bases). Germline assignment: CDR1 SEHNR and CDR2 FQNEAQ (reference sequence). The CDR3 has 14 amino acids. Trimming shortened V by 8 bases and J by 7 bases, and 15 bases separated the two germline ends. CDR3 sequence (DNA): TGTGCCAGCGACTCAGGGGCCCGGAATTCACCCCTCCACTTT. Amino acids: CASDSGARNSPLHF.

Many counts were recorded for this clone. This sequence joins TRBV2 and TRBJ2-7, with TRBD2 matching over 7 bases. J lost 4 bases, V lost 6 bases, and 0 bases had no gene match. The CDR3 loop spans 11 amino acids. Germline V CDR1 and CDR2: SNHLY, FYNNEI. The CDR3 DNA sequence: TGTGCCAGCAGGGGGGGGTACGAGCAGTACTTC. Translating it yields CASRGGYEQYF.

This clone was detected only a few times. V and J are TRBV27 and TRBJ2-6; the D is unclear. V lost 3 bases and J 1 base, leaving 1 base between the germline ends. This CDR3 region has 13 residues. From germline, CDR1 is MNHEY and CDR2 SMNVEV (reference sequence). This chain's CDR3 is CASSFSGANVLTF. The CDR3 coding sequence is TGTGCCAGCAGTTTTTCTGGGGCCAACGTCCTGACTTTC. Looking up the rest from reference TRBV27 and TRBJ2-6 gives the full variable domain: EAQVTQNPRYLITVTGKKLTVTCSQNMNHEYMSWYRQDPGLGLRQIYYSMNVEVTDKGDVPEGYKVSRKEKRNFPLILESPSPNQTSLYFCASSFSGANVLTFGAGSRLTVL.

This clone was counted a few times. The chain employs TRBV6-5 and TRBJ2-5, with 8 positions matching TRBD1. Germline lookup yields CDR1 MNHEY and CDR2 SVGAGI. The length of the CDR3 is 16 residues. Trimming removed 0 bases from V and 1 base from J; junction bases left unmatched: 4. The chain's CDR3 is CASSYSYGTGQETQYF. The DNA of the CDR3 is TGTGCCAGCAGTTACTCGTATGGGACAGGCCAAGAGACCCAGTACTTC.

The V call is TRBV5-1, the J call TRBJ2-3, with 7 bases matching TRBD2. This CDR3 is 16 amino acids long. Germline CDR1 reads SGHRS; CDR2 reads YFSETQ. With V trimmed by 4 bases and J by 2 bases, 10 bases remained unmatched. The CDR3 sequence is CASSQGLGRNTDTQYF. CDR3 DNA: TGCGCCAGCAGCCAAGGACTAGGACGGAACACAGATACGCAGTATTTT.

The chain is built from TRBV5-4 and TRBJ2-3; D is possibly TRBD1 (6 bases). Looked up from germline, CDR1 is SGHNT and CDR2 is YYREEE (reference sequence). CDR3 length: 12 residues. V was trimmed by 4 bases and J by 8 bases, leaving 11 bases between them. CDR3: CASSQDSGTQYF. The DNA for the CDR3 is TGTGCCAGCAGCCAGGACAGTGGTACGCAGTATTTT.